The 22 T cell receptor beta chains given below trace back to one sample, sequenced in a study of CD8 T cells in Susac syndrome. The authors reverse transcribed roughly 0.45 to 1 ug RNA with random hexamers. Using its own MiXCR run on the immunoSEQ multiplex PCR reads, TCRdb lists one record per CDR3 protein. The table records 150,000 to 200,000 distinct CDR3 sequences, roughly 95% of them present only once. Sequencing was carried out using CD4+ T cells from PBMCs. These receptors all come from a human donor with Susac syndrome.

V usage is TRBV29-1 and J usage is TRBJ1-5; D unresolved. Germline V gene lookup returns CDR1 SQVTM and CDR2 ANQGSEA. V lost 4 bases to trimming and J lost 0 bases, with 7 bases between them. This CDR3 comprises 13 residues. As DNA, the CDR3 is TGCAGCGTTGCAGAAAATAGCAATCAGCCCCAGCATTTT. Amino acids: CSVAENSNQPQHF.

The V gene is TRBV4-3, the J gene TRBJ2-7; D not resolved. V lost 1 base to trimming and J lost 2 bases, with 6 bases between them. This CDR3 region has 13 residues. Germline CDR1 LGHNA, CDR2 YSLEER. The CDR3 DNA reads TGCGCCAGCAGCCAAGCCGGGCCCTACGAGCAGTACTTC. Its translation: CASSQAGPYEQYF.

V usage is TRBV29-1 and J usage is TRBJ1-1; D not resolved. The V and J ends lost 3 bases and 4 bases respectively, with 6 bases between them. This CDR3 has 11 residues. Looked up from germline, CDR1 is SQVTM and CDR2 is ANQGSEA. CDR3 protein: CSVDYVTEAFF. CDR3 nucleotide sequence: TGCAGCGTTGACTACGTCACTGAAGCTTTCTTT.

This chain links TRBV2 with TRBJ1-5; the D gene is possibly TRBD1 (5 bases). Germline CDR1 is SNHLY and CDR2 is FYNNEI. The CDR3 runs to 15 residues. Trimming took 2 bases from V and 3 from J, leaving 11 bases between them. As DNA, the CDR3 is TGTGCCAGCAGTGAATTCAGGACAAACAATCAGCCCCAGCATTTT. This gives the protein CASSEFRTNNQPQHF.

V and J are TRBV5-1 and TRBJ2-3, with 9 bases lining up with TRBD2. CDR3 length: 17 amino acids. J lost 1 base, V lost 3 bases, and 9 bases had no gene match. Germline V gene lookup returns CDR1 SGHRS and CDR2 YFSETQ. The CDR3 loop reads CASSSIYGGGGTDTQYF. CDR3 DNA: TGCGCCAGCAGCTCAATATACGGCGGGGGGGGCACAGATACGCAGTATTTT.

V usage is TRBV9 and J usage is TRBJ2-1; D assignment may be TRBD1 or TRBD2 (5 bases each). Germline lookup yields CDR1 SGDLS and CDR2 YYNGEE. Trimming removed 0 bases at V and 10 bases at J, with 17 bases between. The CDR3 totals 15 residues. The CDR3 DNA follows: TGTGCCAGCAGCGTAGCTGGAGAAAGGGGACGAGAGCAGTTCTTC. This translates into CASSVAGERGREQFF.

This clonotype appeared once. The chain uses TRBV6-5 and TRBJ1-1; 11 nucleotides align to TRBD1. CDR1 is MNHEY and CDR2 is SVGAGI in the germline V gene. The V and J ends lost 6 bases and 4 bases, in that order; junction bases with no gene match: 4. This CDR3 region has 14 residues. CDR3 nucleotides: TGTGCCAGCAGCCTAGGGACAGGGGGCACTGAAGCTTTCTTT. It codes for CASSLGTGGTEAFF.

The chain has TRBV6-5 and TRBJ1-3; D perhaps matches TRBD1 (5 bases). CDR3 length equals 15 residues. Trimming stripped 6 bases from V and 0 bases from J, with 12 bases between. Germline V lookup: CDR1 MNHEY, CDR2 SVGAGI. The CDR3 sequence: CASSSTGDSGNTIYF. CDR3 DNA sequence: TGTGCCAGCAGCTCCACAGGCGACTCTGGAAACACCATATATTTT.

The CDR3 sequence is CASSSGAGYTF. CDR3 sequence (DNA): TGTGCCAGCAGCTCTGGTGCTGGCTACACCTTC. The chain couples TRBV7-2 to TRBJ1-2; D gene ambiguous. Trimming removed 4 bases at V and 7 bases at J, with 7 bases between. CDR1 is SGHTA and CDR2 is FQGNSA in the germline V gene. CDR3 length: 11 amino acids.

The chain has TRBV30 and TRBJ1-2, with D hard to call. V was pared by 3 bases and J by 4 bases, with 9 bases between. Germline values: CDR1 GTSNPN, CDR2 SVGIG (reference sequence). CDR3 size: 12 residues. As DNA, the CDR3 is TGTGCCTGGAGCCGGTGGGGCTATGGCTACACCTTC. It codes for CAWSRWGYGYTF.

The rearrangement uses TRBV19 and TRBJ1-2; D ambiguous. The V end lost 5 bases, the J end lost 8 bases, and 9 bases lay between the germline ends. CDR3 length: 11 residues. Germline CDR1 is LNHDA and CDR2 is SQIVND (reference sequence). Here the CDR3 reads CASSPAWGYTF. The CDR3 DNA is TGTGCCAGTAGTCCTGCCTGGGGCTACACCTTC.

The CDR3, as DNA: TGCAGTGCTAGGCTTCTAGCGGGGCCTCGCACAGATACGCAGTATTTT. It specifies CSARLLAGPRTDTQYF. V gene TRBV20-1 combines with J gene TRBJ2-3, with 9 bases matching TRBD2. This CDR3 is 16 amino acids long. Germline CDR1 is DFQATT and CDR2 is SNEGSKA (reference sequence). V dropped 3 bases and J dropped 1; count of bases not matched to a gene: 8.

The CDR3 sequence is CASSLTSSGYEQYF. CDR3 sequence (DNA): TGTGCCAGCAGCTTGACTTCTAGCGGGTACGAGCAGTACTTC. This chain links TRBV7-6 with TRBJ2-7, with 8 bases that match TRBD2. CDR3 size: 14 residues. With 3 bases clipped from V and 4 bases from J, the junction kept 5 bases outside the gene matches. CDR1 is SGHVS, CDR2 FNYEAQ, per germline.

V usage is TRBV20-1 and J usage is TRBJ2-7; weak D call: TRBD2 (7 bases). This CDR3 region has 14 residues. Trimming took off 8 bases at V and 6 bases at J, with 23 bases between the two ends. Looked up from germline, CDR1 is DFQATT and CDR2 is SNEGSKA (reference sequence). CDR3 nucleotide sequence: TGCAGTTCCCGGGGAGGGGGATTGGATTCCGAGCAGTACGTC. Encoded protein: CSSRGGGLDSEQYV.

This clonotype was seen only once. This sequence joins TRBV20-1 and TRBJ2-5; TRBD2 aligns across 7 bases. The CDR3 spans 12 residues. With V trimmed by 6 bases and J by 7 bases, 8 bases remained unmatched. Germline values: CDR1 DFQATT, CDR2 SNEGSKA (reference sequence). CDR3 nucleotide sequence: TGCAGTGCCTTTAACTGGGGGGGGACCCAGTACTTC. Protein sequence: CSAFNWGGTQYF.

The chain has TRBV4-2 and TRBJ2-7, with 7 bases aligning to TRBD1. With V trimmed by 1 base and J by 2 bases, 2 bases remained unmatched. This CDR3 has 14 amino acids. Germline V gene sequence: CDR1 LGHNA, CDR2 YNFKEQ. DNA of the CDR3: TGTGCCAGCAGCCAAGGGGACAGACCCTACGAGCAGTACTTC. It encodes CASSQGDRPYEQYF.

The chain has TRBV20-1 and TRBJ1-4; weak D call: TRBD1 (6 bases). Germline CDR1 and CDR2: DFQATT and SNEGSKA (reference sequence). The ends were cut back, 2 bases at V and 0 bases at J, with 13 bases in the middle. This CDR3 contains 16 residues. The CDR3 nucleotides read TGCAGTGCTAGACTCTGGACAGATGCAACTAATGAAAAACTGTTTTTT. Amino acid sequence: CSARLWTDATNEKLFF.

CDR3 loop: CASSFYPNTEAFF. CDR3 sequence (DNA): TGTGCCAGCAGCTTCTACCCGAACACTGAAGCTTTCTTT. The V call is TRBV7-3, the J call TRBJ1-1; D not certain. The CDR3 runs to 13 residues. V dropped 3 bases and J dropped 1 base, with 6 bases sitting between them. CDR1 and CDR2 (germline): SGHTA, FQGTGA. Variable domain in full (rest from reference TRBV7-3 and TRBJ1-1): GAGVSQTPSNKVTEKGKYVELRCDPISGHTALYWYRQSLGQGPEFLIYFQGTGAADDSGLPNDRFFAVRPEGSVSTLKIQRTERGDSAVYLCASSFYPNTEAFFGQGTRLTVV.

The rearrangement joins TRBV27 to TRBJ2-4, with 9 bases aligning to TRBD1. The germline V gene has CDR1 MNHEY and CDR2 SMNVEV (reference sequence). The CDR3 sequence is 14 residues long. J was trimmed by 5 bases and V by 6 bases; bases with no gene match: 5. The CDR3 DNA is TGTGCCAGCAGAAGGACAGGGGATGAAAACATTCAGTACTTC. Residues: CASRRTGDENIQYF.

This clonotype appeared a single time. V is TRBV5-1 and J is TRBJ1-2, with 7 positions matching TRBD1. In germline, CDR1 is SGHRS, CDR2 YFSETQ. CDR3 length equals 13 residues. V lost 4 bases, J lost 7 bases, and 7 bases stayed unmatched. The CDR3 DNA is TGCGCCAGCAGCCCCGACAGGGTTGGTGGCTACACCTTC. Its protein is CASSPDRVGGYTF.

The CDR3 DNA is TGTGCCAGCAGAGACAGTGAAGCTTTCTTT. Translating gives CASRDSEAFF. The rearrangement joins TRBV21-1 to TRBJ1-1. TRBV21-1 is noted as a pseudogene. This CDR3 has 10 residues.

This chain uses TRBV28 with TRBJ2-7; D remains unclear. Germline V gene data show CDR1 as MDHEN and CDR2 as SYDVKM. The CDR3 has 11 amino acids. Trimming shortened V by 8 bases and J by 4 bases, and 9 bases separated the two germline ends. The CDR3 DNA reads as TGTGCCAGCCGATCGGAGTACGAGCAGTACTTC. It is translated as CASRSEYEQYF.